These 21 T cell receptor beta chains came from one sample sequenced in a study of blood T cells in healthy people across ages. Alongside a J-beta primer mix, a sample-barcoded 5' primer served in a second PCR lasting about 7 to 12 cycles. In TCRdb, the 5' RACE reads were re-called with MiXCR into one record per CDR3 protein. The data show 730,000 or so distinct CDR3 sequences, around 46% seen once. The sequenced sample consisted of blood. Every receptor here comes from a woman aged 55-70 years in good health.

The gene calls are TRBV5-1 and TRBJ2-5, with 8 bases aligning to TRBD2. Per germline, CDR1 SGHRS and CDR2 YFSETQ. V was pared by 0 bases and J by 0 bases, with 4 bases of the junction left unmatched. The CDR3 has 16 residues. CDR3 DNA: TGCGCCAGCAGCTTGGCTGCGGGGGGCCACCAAGAGACCCAGTACTTC. It codes for CASSLAAGGHQETQYF. The variable domain in full, completed from reference TRBV5-1 and TRBJ2-5, reads KAGVTQTPRYLIKTRGQQVTLSCSPISGHRSVSWYQQTPGQGLQFLFEYFSETQRNKGNFPGRFSGRQFSNSRSEMNVSTLELGDSALYLCASSLAAGGHQETQYFGPGTRLLVL.

This clonotype was counted a few times. Here the CDR3 reads CASSYGTGVQETQYF. The CDR3 nucleotides read TGTGCCAGCAGTTACGGGACAGGGGTCCAAGAGACCCAGTACTTC. The V and J genes are TRBV6-5 and TRBJ2-5, with TRBD1 matching 10 bases. Germline trimming cut 2 bases from V and 1 base from J; bases unmatched to any gene: 1. CDR3 size: 15 residues. CDR1 is MNHEY and CDR2 is SVGAGI in the germline V gene.

This clonotype was picked up a small number of times. The V call is TRBV20-1, the J call TRBJ1-1; TRBD1 might be the D (6 bases). Germline V gives CDR1 DFQATT, CDR2 SNEGSKA (reference sequence). This CDR3 is built from 14 residues. Trimming pared 1 base from V and 6 bases from J, leaving 15 bases between. CDR3 protein: CSARVQGFGAEAFF. The CDR3 DNA follows: TGCAGTGCTAGAGTCCAGGGGTTTGGGGCTGAAGCTTTCTTT.

In its sample, this clonotype was seen a few times. This chain links TRBV12-5 with TRBJ1-5, with 10 positions matching TRBD1. Germline loops: CDR1 LGHNT, CDR2 FRNRAP. Trimming took 0 bases from V and 4 from J; bases not matched to a gene: 3. The CDR3 is made up of 16 amino acids. Here the CDR3 reads CASGLVLDRGNQPQHF. In DNA, the CDR3 is TGTGCTAGTGGTTTGGTACTGGACAGGGGGAATCAGCCCCAGCATTTT.

In this sample, this clonotype turned up a few times. The J gene is TRBJ2-1, the V gene TRBV27; 12 bases are a match to TRBD2. The trim removed 5 bases at V and 3 bases at J, leaving 5 bases unmatched. The CDR3 has 16 residues. Germline CDR1 and CDR2: MNHEY and SMNVEV (reference sequence). The CDR3 protein is CASSPLGLAGYNEQFF. The CDR3 DNA reads TGTGCCAGCAGTCCCTTGGGACTAGCGGGCTACAATGAGCAGTTCTTC.

J is TRBJ2-7 and V is TRBV4-3; 7 bases agree with TRBD2. Germline CDR1 and CDR2: LGHNA and YSLEER. The trim removed 5 bases at V and 0 bases at J, leaving 10 bases unmatched. CDR3 length equals 16 residues. The CDR3 DNA reads TGCGCCAGCAGCTTTTCGTCTAGCGGTAGCTCCTACGAGCAGTACTTC. As protein: CASSFSSSGSSYEQYF.

This clonotype turned up a few times. V is TRBV6-5 and J is TRBJ2-7; D possibly corresponds to TRBD2 (6 bases). The CDR3 runs 16 residues. The germline V and J ends were trimmed by 0 bases and 3 bases, with 15 bases remaining between them. CDR1 and CDR2 from the germline V gene are MNHEY and SVGAGI. The CDR3 spells CASSYSSTVEGYEQYF. The DNA for the CDR3 is TGTGCCAGCAGTTACTCTTCCACAGTGGAGGGCTACGAGCAGTACTTC.

The DNA for the CDR3 is TGTGCCAGCAGCCAAGATGGAGGGGCCGGGTACGAGCAGTACTTC. This codes for CASSQDGGAGYEQYF. This rearrangement joins TRBV4-2 to TRBJ2-7, with a weak D call TRBD2 (6 bases). Trimming cost V 0 bases and J 4 bases, with 13 bases left between them. Germline V gives CDR1 LGHNA, CDR2 YNFKEQ. This CDR3 contains 15 residues.

Ten or more counts support this clonotype. This sequence joins TRBV3-1 and TRBJ2-7; D is tentatively TRBD1 or TRBD2 (5 bases each). The V gene lost 4 bases and the J gene lost 3 bases, with 22 bases spanning the gap. The CDR3 is made up of 17 amino acids. CDR1 is LGHDT and CDR2 is YNNKEL in the germline V gene (reference sequence). In DNA form, the CDR3 reads TGTGCCAGCAGCCGAAGACCTGGGACGGCCACACACTACGAGCAGTACTTC. Its translation is CASSRRPGTATHYEQYF.

The count of this clonotype is one. This may stem from a read error, because a much larger clone lies one nucleotide away. V usage is TRBV15 and J usage is TRBJ2-1; D is uncertain. This CDR3 has 14 residues. CDR1 and CDR2 from the germline V gene are LNHNV and YYDKDF (reference sequence). V was trimmed by 0 bases and J by 6 bases, leaving 9 bases between them. The CDR3 sequence: CATSRDRDVNEQFF. The DNA for the CDR3 is TGTGCCACCAGCAGAGATAGGGATGTCAATGAGCAGTTCTTC.

This clonotype occurred a few times. This clone may be a read error of a much larger clone one base away. The gene calls are TRBV9 and TRBJ2-1; D possibly matches TRBD1 or TRBD2 (5 bases each). The ends were cut back, 2 bases at V and 15 bases at J, with 18 bases in the middle. CDR1 SGDLS and CDR2 YYNGEE come from the germline V gene. The CDR3 runs 13 residues. The CDR3: CASSVGTANQRFF. DNA for the CDR3: TGTGCCAGCAGCGTCGGGACGGCCAACCAGCGGTTCTTC.

The chain uses TRBV29-1 and TRBJ2-1; TRBD1 is a possible D gene (6 bases). Trimming took off 3 bases at V and 8 bases at J, with 8 bases between the two ends. This CDR3 spans 11 amino acids. Germline CDR1 and CDR2: SQVTM and ANQGSEA. This chain's CDR3 is CSVDRGYEQFF. Written as DNA, the CDR3 is TGCAGCGTTGATAGGGGGTATGAGCAGTTCTTC.

V gene TRBV20-1 combines with J gene TRBJ1-3, with a possible D match to TRBD1 (5 bases). V was pared by 5 bases and J by 4 bases, with 18 bases between. There are 15 residues in the CDR3. Germline-derived CDR1 and CDR2 are DFQATT and SNEGSKA (reference sequence). The DNA of the CDR3 is TGCAGTGCTGGGACCGCAGGGAGTTCCGGAAACACCATATATTTT. Residues: CSAGTAGSSGNTIYF.

The rearrangement joins TRBV20-1 to TRBJ1-2; 7 positions match TRBD1. The CDR3 loop spans 13 amino acids. CDR1 DFQATT and CDR2 SNEGSKA come from the germline V gene (reference sequence). With V trimmed by 0 bases and J by 2 bases, 0 bases remained unmatched. The CDR3 region is CSAREQGNYGYTF. CDR3 sequence (DNA): TGCAGTGCTAGAGAACAGGGGAACTATGGCTACACCTTC.

This clonotype was seen a handful of times. The chain has TRBV7-3 and TRBJ2-1; no firm D call. Germline V gene lookup returns CDR1 SGHTA and CDR2 FQGTGA. The CDR3 sequence is 18 residues long. V lost 5 bases and J lost 5, with 25 bases in between. The DNA for the CDR3 is TGTGCCAGCAGCCCCCAGGTCCCTGGCTCCCTATGGGACAATGAGCAGTTCTTC. This sequence encodes CASSPQVPGSLWDNEQFF. The complete variable domain, with remaining parts taken from reference TRBV7-3 and TRBJ2-1, reads GAGVSQTPSNKVTEKGKYVELRCDPISGHTALYWYRQSLGQGPEFLIYFQGTGAADDSGLPNDRFFAVRPEGSVSTLKIQRTERGDSAVYLCASSPQVPGSLWDNEQFFGPGTRLTVL.

This chain connects TRBV9 to TRBJ2-5; D is ambiguous. Between the trimmed V and J ends, which lost 4 bases and 3 bases, there was a span of 10 bases. CDR1 and CDR2 (germline): SGDLS, YYNGEE. The CDR3 runs 13 residues. The CDR3, as DNA: TGTGCCAGCAGCCCCGACACGAAAGAGACCCAGTACTTC. Amino acids: CASSPDTKETQYF.

This clonotype was picked up a small number of times. The chain couples TRBV6-1 to TRBJ2-7; TRBD2 aligns across 9 bases. Germline values: CDR1 MNHNS, CDR2 SASEGT. This CDR3 is 17 amino acids long. With V trimmed by 10 bases and J by 0 bases, 16 bases remained unmatched. This CDR3 is CATKTGTSHAGSYEQYF. In DNA form, the CDR3 reads TGTGCCACCAAGACCGGGACTAGCCACGCTGGCTCCTACGAGCAGTACTTC.

V gene TRBV28 combines with J gene TRBJ2-4; D possibly corresponds to TRBD1 (5 bases). The DNA end is a closer match to TRBJ2-5, so the J assignment may be wrong. From germline, CDR1 is MDHEN and CDR2 SYDVKM. CDR3 size: 13 residues. DNA of the CDR3: TGTGCCAGCGGACGGCAGGGCGAAGAGACCCAGTACTTC. It encodes CASGRQGEETQYF.

This chain connects TRBV5-1 to TRBJ2-7, with TRBD2 matching 9 bases. Per the germline V gene, CDR1 is SGHRS and CDR2 is YFSETQ. This CDR3 has 15 residues. V gave up 4 bases and J gave up 0 bases; unmatched junction bases: 5. The CDR3 sequence: CASSARGGLSYEQYF. The CDR3, as DNA: TGCGCCAGCAGCGCGCGGGGGGGGCTCTCCTACGAGCAGTACTTC.

J is TRBJ1-5 and V is TRBV15; D ambiguous. Germline loops: CDR1 LNHNV, CDR2 YYDKDF (reference sequence). Deletions cut 0 bases from V and 4 bases from J, with 7 bases between. The CDR3 length is 14 residues. CDR3 DNA: TGTGCCACCAGCAGAGAGGCGGGTAATCAGCCCCAGCATTTT. Its translation: CATSREAGNQPQHF. The entire variable domain, with the rest obtained from reference TRBV15 and TRBJ1-5, is as follows: DAMVIQNPRYQVTQFGKPVTLSCSQTLNHNVMYWYQQKSSQAPKLLFHYYDKDFNNEADTPDNFQSRRPNTSFCFLDIRSPGLGDTAMYLCATSREAGNQPQHFGDGTRLSIL.

This clonotype was recorded a few times. The V call is TRBV27, the J call TRBJ1-2; D not certain. V shed 6 bases and J shed 4 bases, with 12 bases lying between them. Germline-derived CDR1 and CDR2 are MNHEY and SMNVEV (reference sequence). The CDR3 has 13 residues. The CDR3 nucleotides are TGTGCCAGCAGGGTCCCGGGAGGCTATGGCTACACCTTC. Translation gives CASRVPGGYGYTF.